The present TCR beta chain was sequenced within a study of blood T cell repertoires in COVID-19 (dated by TCRdb to about 2020). About the full investigation: The collaborator samples originated in the United States, Italy and Spain and spanned the acute and convalescent phases of COVID-19. The material from the prospective study consisted of cDNA or gDNA derived from T cells, B-cell-depleted T cells, or PBMCs. Nearly every sample came with metadata listing a de-identified subject ID, COVID-19 status, age in years and sex. Deeply sampled blood TCRbeta repertoires from subjects exposed to, actively infected with, or recovered from COVID-19 were included in the dataset. The samples were drawn from the first 160 participants of the ongoing ImmuneRACE study and from over 950 subjects provided by 6 global collaborators. The repertoires were released in a freely available public database intended as a resource for research on the immune response to SARS-CoV-2. HLA class I and class II types, where available, came from metadata supplied by the sample provider rather than from assay-based typing. General findings and caveats noted by the study authors: The quantity of clinical and demographic metadata differed by source and by participant and was supplied without curation.

TCRbeta CDR3 regions were amplified from genomic DNA by means of the immunoSEQ Assay, a bias-controlled multiplex PCR. The source study handled its data this way. Within the assay, amplification of reference gene primers was used to estimate how many nucleated cells each sample contained. To quantify the absolute abundance of each unique TCRbeta CDR3 rearrangement, sequence reads were collapsed and filtered. Productive Simpson clonality was computed per sample as the square root of Simpson's diversity index over productive rearrangements. What TCRdb holds here is the immuneACCESS table cut down to in-frame rearrangements. Part of the clones is not present; checked against another copy, under half of the missing clones reflect an unresolved V gene, and the others are unexplained. From that table come the V and J calls and clone size; the DNA was used to work out D and trimming. Counted in this sample were 180,000 or so clones; approximately 82% of them appeared once. Jointly, the top ten make up roughly 15% of the sample.

Reading from cysteine to phenylalanine, the CDR3 counts 15 amino acids. Only the CDR3 portion is preserved as DNA: 45 bases, with reading frame beginning at the first base. The germline V gene (reference sequence) sets CDR1 to MNHEY and CDR2 to SMNVEV. The germline ends are 13 bases apart after V is trimmed by 1 base and J by 7 bases. Participants in the prospective study were enrolled through a virtual design, were aged roughly 18 to 90 years, and lived in about two dozen United States geographic areas. To assign participants to cohorts, the prospective study relied on clinical history that participants themselves reported in a screening survey and a study questionnaire. For ImmuneRACE Cohort 3, a participant was defined as recovered based on two consecutive negative NP/OP PCR tests, clearance by a healthcare professional, or resolution of symptoms. In the prospective study, mobile phlebotomists collected whole blood, serum and a nasopharyngeal or oropharyngeal swab from each participant. Additional blood draws and questionnaires over an approximately 2-month period could optionally be provided by prospective study participants. Blood samples from the prospective study were shipped frozen or at room temperature prior to DNA extraction.

Concerning this clone itself: There is no known antigen for this receptor. Base qualities are not provided; no much larger clone lies one nucleotide away.

This sequence originates from a middle-aged man who had recovered from COVID-19. Sequences were obtained from PBMCs or T cells enriched from blood (not recorded which). The sequence joins TRBV27 to TRBJ1-4; the D region possibly corresponds to TRBD1 (6 bases align). The CDR3 region reads CASSLYRERTEKLFF. In nucleotides, the sequence is TGTGCCAGCAGTTTATACAGGGAGCGTACTGAAAAACTGTTTTTT.